Detailed here is one T cell receptor (beta chain). Its antigen is currently not known. No clone much larger than this one lies a single base away; base qualities are absent. The data stem from a study of T cell changes during pregnancy in multiple sclerosis (dated by TCRdb to between 2017 and 2020). About the full investigation: The study examined how the T cell repertoire changed over the course of pregnancy in women with multiple sclerosis.

The CDR3 spans 15 residues, from the cysteine through the phenylalanine. Only the CDR3 DNA is retained, 45 bases long and in frame from the first base. At the junction V is shortened by 6 bases and J by 6 bases; bases outside the gene matches: 9. The germline V gene provides CDR1 SNHLY and CDR2 FYNNEI. Library method: the immunoSEQ multiplex PCR assay. In TCRdb, the immuneACCESS table is reduced to in-frame sequences with V and J assigned. These tables do not hold every clone; where another copy was compared, an unresolved V gene accounts for under half, and the others remain unexplained. This sample comprises fewer than 20,000 clones, around nine tenths of them detected only once. The top ten constitute under 1.5% of the sample.

The TCR originated in a female donor in good health, enrolled as a control in a pregnancy study. The specimen was CD4+ T cells from peripheral blood mononuclear cells, collected in the first trimester of pregnancy. This sequence uses TRBV2 and TRBJ2-1, with 9 middle bases fitting TRBD2. The nucleotide sequence reads as follows: TGTGCCAGCAGGGCCATAGCGGGAGAGCTCAATGAGCAGTTCTTC. This sequence encodes CASRAIAGELNEQFF.